Listed here are 9 T cell receptor beta chains from one sample, sequenced in a study of blood T cell repertoires in COVID-19. The method was immunoSEQ multiplex PCR; TCRdb's version includes in-frame clones alone and lacks a portion of them. The sample has around 230,000 clones, around 85% seen once. Sequencing used peripheral blood. Receptors originate from a man between 50 and 59 years old with COVID-19, enrolled during active disease.

The J gene is TRBJ2-5, the V gene TRBV4-2; 9 bases align to TRBD2. Germline trimming cut 0 bases from V and 1 base from J; bases unmatched to any gene: 3. CDR3 length: 16 amino acids. Germline V lookup: CDR1 LGHNA, CDR2 YNFKEQ. Written as DNA, the CDR3 is TGTGCCAGCAGCCAAGATTGGCGGGGGGGCCAAGAGACCCAGTACTTC. Protein: CASSQDWRGGQETQYF.

The genes are TRBV27 and TRBJ2-2; weak D call: TRBD2 (6 bases). Germline CDR1 and CDR2: MNHEY and SMNVEV (reference sequence). The CDR3 has 14 amino acids. Trimming took off 7 bases at V and 5 bases at J, with 14 bases between the two ends. CDR3 amino acids: CASTRTGGTGELFF. CDR3 nucleotides: TGTGCCAGCACCCGAACCGGAGGGACCGGGGAGCTGTTTTTT.

The chain is built from TRBV2 and TRBJ1-2, with a weak D call TRBD1 (5 bases). Between the trimmed V and J ends, which lost 5 bases and 2 bases, there was a span of 9 bases. The CDR3 has 13 residues. CDR1 and CDR2 from the germline V gene are SNHLY and FYNNEI. As DNA, the CDR3 is TGTGCCAGCAGTACCGACAGCAACTATGGCTACACCTTC. Its protein product is CASSTDSNYGYTF. Together with reference TRBV2 and TRBJ1-2, the CDR3 gives the full variable domain: EPEVTQTPSHQVTQMGQEVILRCVPISNHLYFYWYRQILGQKVEFLVSFYNNEISEKSEIFDDQFSVERPDGSNFTLKIRSTKLEDSAMYFCASSTDSNYGYTFGSGTRLTVV.

The rearrangement joins TRBV29-1 to TRBJ1-2; D possibly corresponds to TRBD1 (5 bases). Trimming left V 1 base short and J 8 bases short, with 14 bases between. The CDR3 consists of 13 residues. From germline, CDR1 is SQVTM and CDR2 ANQGSEA. CDR3 DNA sequence: TGCAGCGTTGAAGGCGGCAGGGTATTCGGCTACACCTTC. It is translated as CSVEGGRVFGYTF.

The chain recombines TRBV27 with TRBJ1-1; unclear D gene. This CDR3 comprises 13 residues. Germline CDR1 reads MNHEY; CDR2 reads SMNVEV (reference sequence). V lost 4 bases and J lost 2, with 8 bases in between. As DNA, the CDR3 is TGTGCCAGCAGTTCCAGACAAAACACTGAAGCTTTCTTT. This encodes CASSSRQNTEAFF.

J is TRBJ2-2 and V is TRBV10-1; D is possibly TRBD2 (5 bases). The CDR3 length is 14 residues. Trimming took 10 bases from V and 4 from J, leaving 16 bases between them. CDR1 is WNHNN and CDR2 is SYGVQD in the germline V gene (reference sequence). The CDR3 sequence is CATTGSRATGELFF. Written as DNA, the CDR3 is TGCGCCACCACGGGGTCAAGGGCCACCGGGGAGCTGTTTTTT.

The chain carries TRBV6-5 and TRBJ1-2; D remains unclear. Trimming took 6 bases from V and 6 from J, leaving 11 bases between them. The germline CDR1 and CDR2 sequences are MNHEY and SVGAGI. This CDR3 is built from 12 residues. This chain's CDR3 is CASRSGLDGYTF. The CDR3 bases are TGTGCCAGCAGAAGTGGGCTTGATGGCTACACCTTC.

The chain combines TRBV9 with TRBJ2-2; 8 bases fit TRBD2. Germline values: CDR1 SGDLS, CDR2 YYNGEE. V shed 4 bases, J shed 6 bases, and the junction held 5 bases outside the gene matches. CDR3 size: 14 residues. CDR3 nucleotide sequence: TGTGCCAGCAGCCGCGGGACTAGATCCGGGGAGCTGTTTTTT. Its translation: CASSRGTRSGELFF.

The genes are TRBV12-3 or TRBV12-4 and TRBJ2-1; 10 positions match TRBD1. CDR3 length: 13 amino acids. J lost 8 bases, V lost 10 bases, and 8 bases had no gene match. CDR3 sequence: CATPTGGKDEQFF. In nucleotides, the CDR3 is TGTGCCACCCCGACAGGGGGCAAGGATGAGCAGTTCTTC.